The 10 T cell receptor beta chains in this list originate from one sample, sequenced in a study of brain T cells in children with intractable seizures. Sequencing was performed with immunoSEQ multiplex PCR; in TCRdb, only in-frame clones are kept and a portion is missing. The data contain 70,000 to 90,000 clones, under 95% of them seen just once; the ten biggest clones take up under 2%. The material was peripheral blood, obtained at surgery. These receptors originate from a boy younger than two with tuberous sclerosis and intractable seizures.

The chain is built from TRBV7-3 and TRBJ2-3; the match to TRBD2 covers 11 bases. V dropped 5 bases and J dropped 3; count of bases not matched to a gene: 4. Germline CDR1 SGHTA, CDR2 FQGTGA. The CDR3 runs to 15 residues. DNA for the CDR3: TGTGCCAGCAGCCTCGGGACTAGCGGAACAGATACGCAGTATTTT. It is translated as CASSLGTSGTDTQYF.

This chain uses TRBV6-5 with TRBJ2-7, with D unclear. The V end was cut by 0 bases, the J end by 3 bases, with 9 bases between. The CDR3 extends over 14 amino acids. Germline lookup yields CDR1 MNHEY and CDR2 SVGAGI. CDR3 in amino acids: CASSYSNADYEQYF. CDR3 nucleotide sequence: TGTGCCAGCAGTTACTCGAACGCGGACTACGAGCAGTACTTC.

This clone was observed a single time. The V and J genes are TRBV29-1 and TRBJ1-2; D is unclear. This CDR3 comprises 14 residues. V shed 4 bases and J shed 0 bases, with 12 bases lying between them. Per germline, CDR1 SQVTM and CDR2 ANQGSEA. In DNA form, the CDR3 reads TGCAGCGTTGTGTCCCAGGAATCTAACTATGGCTACACCTTC. The encoded protein is CSVVSQESNYGYTF.

This chain links TRBV5-6 with TRBJ2-7; D may be TRBD1 or TRBD2 (5 bases each). The CDR3 length is 14 residues. Germline V gene data show CDR1 as SGHDT and CDR2 as YYEEEE. V shed 3 bases and J shed 3 bases, with 13 bases lying between them. CDR3 nucleotides: TGTGCCAGCAGCTCCGGGACCGGCGGCTACGAGCAGTACTTC. Amino acid sequence: CASSSGTGGYEQYF.

The rearrangement joins TRBV6-5 to TRBJ2-7, with 14 bases lining up with TRBD2. Germline V lookup: CDR1 MNHEY, CDR2 SVGAGI. This CDR3 region has 15 residues. V lost 5 bases to trimming and J lost 7 bases; unmatched junction nucleotides: 7. The CDR3 bases are TGTGCCAGCAGTCCCGGGACTAGCGGGAGAGGTGAGCAGTACTTC. Its translation: CASSPGTSGRGEQYF.

This clone was recorded once. The CDR3 loop is CSVEKPSLETQYF. The CDR3 nucleotides read TGCAGCGTTGAAAAACCCTCGCTAGAGACCCAGTACTTC. V usage is TRBV29-1 and J usage is TRBJ2-5; D is undetermined. The CDR3 covers 13 residues. Germline loops: CDR1 SQVTM, CDR2 ANQGSEA. Between the trimmed V and J ends, which lost 2 bases and 4 bases, there was a span of 11 bases. The full variable domain, rest sourced from reference TRBV29-1 and TRBJ2-5, is SAVISQKPSRDICQRGTSLTIQCQVDSQVTMMFWYRQQPGQSLTLIATANQGSEATYESGFVIDKFPISRPNLTFSTLTVSNMSPEDSSIYLCSVEKPSLETQYFGPGTRLLVL.

The chain employs TRBV11-3 and TRBJ2-7, with D maybe TRBD2 (5 bases). Germline CDR1 and CDR2: SGHNT and YENEEA. The CDR3 sequence is 15 residues long. V lost 0 bases and J lost 6, with 15 bases in between. The CDR3 DNA is TGTGCCAGCAGCTTAGAGACCGGCGGGTTGGGCGAGCAGTACTTC. This codes for CASSLETGGLGEQYF. The full variable domain, its missing parts supplied by reference TRBV11-3 and TRBJ2-7, is EAGVVQSPRYKIIEKKQPVAFWCNPISGHNTLYWYLQNLGQGPELLIRYENEEAVDDSQLPKDRFSAERLKGVDSTLKIQPAELGDSAVYLCASSLETGGLGEQYFGPGTRLTVT.

This rearrangement joins TRBV9 to TRBJ2-3; 9 bases fit TRBD2. Trimming took 5 bases from V and 4 from J; bases not matched to a gene: 11. Germline V gives CDR1 SGDLS, CDR2 YYNGEE. There are 16 residues in the CDR3. Here the CDR3 DNA reads TGTGCCAGCAGTCTCTCTACCGGACTAGCGTCAGATACGCAGTATTTT. Translation: CASSLSTGLASDTQYF.

This clone appeared a single time. The same CDR3 also results from other DNA sequences found in this sample. J is TRBJ2-1 and V is TRBV7-3, with a weak D call TRBD2 (6 bases). CDR3 length: 14 amino acids. The germline CDR1 and CDR2 sequences are SGHTA and FQGTGA. V lost 0 bases to trimming and J lost 4 bases, with 7 bases between them. The CDR3 protein is CASSLTGGYNEQFF. In DNA, the CDR3 is TGTGCCAGCAGCTTAACGGGGGGTTACAATGAGCAGTTCTTC.

Written as DNA, the CDR3 is TGTGCCACCAGTGAGGGGACTAGCGGGAGAAATGAGCAGTTCTTC. Its translation: CATSEGTSGRNEQFF. The V call is TRBV24-1, the J call TRBJ2-1, with 14 bases matching TRBD2. CDR1 KGHDR and CDR2 SFDVKD come from the germline V gene. This CDR3 contains 15 residues. The V segment lost 4 bases and the J segment 7 bases; nucleotides outside the gene matches: 2.